This T cell receptor (beta chain) was found in a study of blood T cell repertoires in COVID-19. Sequencing was performed with immunoSEQ multiplex PCR; in TCRdb, only in-frame clones are kept and a portion is missing. This table holds 200,000 to 300,000 clones, approximately 88% found once. In its sample, this clone was seen once. Between the trimmed V and J ends, which lost 2 bases and 0 bases, there was a span of 5 bases. CDR1 is LNHDA and CDR2 is SQIVND in the germline V gene (reference sequence). This CDR3 has 14 residues. The sample was PBMCs or T cells enriched from blood (not recorded which). The receptor's source is a woman in her thirties or forties with acute COVID-19. V and J are TRBV19 and TRBJ2-1; the D is unclear. The DNA for the CDR3 is TGTGCCAGTAGTATAACATTCTCCTACAATGAGCAGTTCTTC. Translating gives CASSITFSYNEQFF.